The T cell receptor (beta chain) under discussion was sequenced for a study of neurological immune-mediated disorders. Study information: Disease course was recorded as relapsing-remitting for approximately 30 and secondary progressive for about 8.5% of the roughly 35 multiple sclerosis patients.

This clonotype was recorded at least ten times. The CDR3 is 14 residues long. Germline CDR1 reads LGHNA; CDR2 reads YSLEER. The V end was cut by 4 bases, the J end by 2 bases, with 6 bases between. cDNA was made by 5'RACE with 10-nucleotide random UMIs. Sequencing runs each yielded over 200 million TCR-beta sequences from 15-18 subjects. TCRdb re-analysed the 5' RACE reads in MiXCR, keeping a single row per CDR3 protein. The sample records 54,000 or so distinct CDR3 sequences, roughly 3.3% being singletons. The chain recombines TRBV4-3 with TRBJ2-6; D is ambiguous. This receptor was obtained from a woman in her twenties or thirties with multiple sclerosis. Sequencing was performed on PBMCs. In nucleotides, the CDR3 is TGCGCCAGCAGCCCCAGTGCTGGGGCCAACGTCCTGACTTTC. It translates to CASSPSAGANVLTF.